A single sample is the source of the 14 T cell receptor beta chains below, sequenced in a study of blood T cells in healthy people across ages (dated by TCRdb to 2015 to 2017). The library was obtained by 5' RACE. Sequencing used an Illumina HiSeq 2500. A second 7 to 11 cycle PCR used a sample-barcoded 5' primer and a J-beta primer mix. The public reads were quality trimmed at Q25 with fastp and then assembled into clones with MiXCR by TCRdb, keeping productive beta chains. Under each unique CDR3 protein, matching rows form one entry showing the most common genes and DNA. Here the sample has 750,000 to 850,000 distinct CDR3 sequences; approximately 25% occur a single time. The ten top clones hold 3% to 4% of the sample. These data were also filed under a second study, of T cells of mothers and their children.

The sequencing sample was made of blood. Every receptor here comes from a boy younger than 18 in good health.

The rearrangement links TRBV20-1 to TRBJ2-5, with D unresolved. V was trimmed by 0 bases and J by 2 bases, leaving 13 bases between them. Germline V gene sequence: CDR1 DFQATT, CDR2 SNEGSKA (reference sequence). This CDR3 is built from 15 residues. This CDR3 reads CSARDRRNQQETQYF. In nucleotides, the CDR3 is TGCAGTGCTAGAGATCGACGGAACCAACAAGAGACCCAGTACTTC.

This clonotype was seen only a few times. The genes are TRBV29-1 and TRBJ2-2; D is unclear. CDR1 and CDR2 from the germline V gene are SQVTM and ANQGSEA. The CDR3 extends over 13 amino acids. V was shortened by 6 bases and J by 3 bases, with 11 bases between the two germline ends. The CDR3 DNA reads as TGCAGCGTAGAATTACATTACACCGGGGAGCTGTTTTTT. Translated: CSVELHYTGELFF.

This chain connects TRBV30 to TRBJ1-2; 11 positions agree with TRBD1. The CDR3 sequence is 13 residues long. Germline assignment: CDR1 GTSNPN and CDR2 SVGIG (reference sequence). Germline trimming cut 5 bases from V and 7 bases from J; bases unmatched to any gene: 6. The CDR3 sequence: CAWATGTGGGYTF. CDR3 nucleotides: TGTGCCTGGGCTACCGGGACAGGGGGTGGCTACACCTTC.

V gene TRBV28 combines with J gene TRBJ1-4; possible D gene TRBD1, 5 bases. V shed 2 bases and J shed 4 bases, with 5 bases lying between them. The CDR3 has 13 amino acids. CDR1 is MDHEN, CDR2 SYDVKM, per germline. The CDR3 sequence is CASSLDSNEKLFF. CDR3 nucleotide sequence: TGTGCCAGCAGTTTAGACAGTAATGAAAAACTGTTTTTT.

The chain is built from TRBV7-2 and TRBJ2-3; D gene uncertain. The CDR3 sequence is 15 residues long. Germline CDR1 and CDR2: SGHTA and FQGNSA. Trimming removed 2 bases at V and 5 bases at J, with 14 bases between. Written as DNA, the CDR3 is TGTGCCAGCAGCTTATCCTCCGGGCGACTAGATACGCAGTATTTT. Protein sequence: CASSLSSGRLDTQYF.

This rearrangement joins TRBV4-1 to TRBJ1-6; D gene ambiguous. V shed 0 bases and J shed 8 bases, with 11 bases lying between them. The length of the CDR3 is 15 residues. Germline CDR1 and CDR2: MGHRA and YSYEKL. CDR3 sequence reads: CASSQEWGGDSPLHF. CDR3 nucleotide sequence: TGCGCCAGCAGCCAAGAGTGGGGTGGTGATTCACCCCTCCACTTT.

CDR3 DNA: TGTGCCAGCAGAGTAGGGACGCTGGACAACGAGCAGTACTTC. It yields the protein CASRVGTLDNEQYF. The chain links TRBV7-8 to TRBJ2-7; the D gene could be TRBD1 or TRBD2 (5 bases each). Germline assignment: CDR1 SGHVS and CDR2 FQNEAQ. Trimming removed 6 bases from V and 5 bases from J, with 17 bases in between. The CDR3 runs to 14 residues.

In its sample, this clonotype was seen a few times. The chain has TRBV2 and TRBJ2-7; D gene uncertain. Per the germline V gene, CDR1 is SNHLY and CDR2 is FYNNEI. CDR3 size: 12 residues. V dropped 7 bases and J dropped 3 bases, with 10 bases sitting between them. The CDR3 is CASTESNYEQYF. CDR3 sequence (DNA): TGTGCCAGCACAGAGTCCAACTACGAGCAGTACTTC.

V usage is TRBV20-1 and J usage is TRBJ1-5; D may be TRBD1 (6 bases). Trimming removed 3 bases from V and 0 bases from J, with 18 bases in between. Germline CDR1 and CDR2: DFQATT and SNEGSKA (reference sequence). CDR3 length: 17 residues. CDR3 region: CSASPPTGFRSNQPQHF. The CDR3 DNA sequence: TGCAGTGCTAGCCCCCCCACAGGGTTTCGTAGCAATCAGCCCCAGCATTTT.

The J gene is TRBJ2-5, the V gene TRBV5-1; D is uncertain. The DNA matches TRBJ2-7 better at its end, which makes the J call doubtful. This CDR3 is built from 14 residues. Germline-derived CDR1 and CDR2 are SGHRS and YFSETQ. This CDR3 reads CASSPGTASLEQYF. CDR3 in DNA: TGCGCCAGCAGCCCCGGAACCGCCTCCCTCGAGCAGTACTTC.

This CDR3 is CASRFQNTGELFF. The CDR3 nucleotides are TGTGCCAGCAGATTTCAAAACACCGGGGAGCTGTTTTTT. The gene calls are TRBV28 and TRBJ2-2; D gene ambiguous. Germline values: CDR1 MDHEN, CDR2 SYDVKM. The CDR3 runs to 13 residues. V gave up 6 bases and J gave up 2 bases, with 7 bases separating them. The variable domain in full, completed from reference TRBV28 and TRBJ2-2, reads DVKVTQSSRYLVKRTGEKVFLECVQDMDHENMFWYRQDPGLGLRLIYFSYDVKMKEKGDIPEGYSVSREKKERFSLILESASTNQTSMYLCASRFQNTGELFFGEGSRLTVL.

This chain connects TRBV7-9 to TRBJ2-2, with D perhaps matching TRBD1 (6 bases). V lost 5 bases and J lost 2, with 12 bases in between. Germline V lookup: CDR1 SEHNR, CDR2 FQNEAQ (reference sequence). The length of the CDR3 is 15 residues. CDR3 bases: TGTGCCAGCAGCCCCCCAGGGGCCAACACCGGGGAGCTGTTTTTT. It specifies CASSPPGANTGELFF.

Only a few counts were recorded for this clonotype. The chain recombines TRBV6-2 or TRBV6-3 with TRBJ2-5; D may correspond to TRBD1 or TRBD2 (5 bases each). The J call is doubtful: the DNA matches TRBJ2-7 better. In germline, CDR1 is MNHEY, CDR2 SVGEGT. CDR3 length: 14 amino acids. In DNA, the CDR3 is TGTGCCAGCAGTGTCCTCTCGGGGCTCCACGAGCAGTACTTC. Translated: CASSVLSGLHEQYF.

This clonotype turned up a few times. This chain joins TRBV12-3 or TRBV12-4 and TRBJ2-5, with a tentative D call TRBD1 (6 bases). The closer fit of TRBJ2-1 to the DNA end suggests the J call may be wrong. The CDR3 has 14 residues. The DNA of the CDR3 is TGTGCCAGCAGTTTTATGGTGGGGACATATGAGCAGTTCTTC. Protein sequence: CASSFMVGTYEQFF.